This T cell receptor beta chain was recorded in a study of T cells in Graves' hyperthyroidism and ophthalmopathy. Ten or more counts support this clonotype. The investigators amplified TCR beta CDR3 regions from RNA transcripts. Researchers ran a first-round RT-PCR on the TCR CDR3 using the HTBI primer set. From the multiplex PCR reads, TCRdb called clonotypes with MiXCR, one entry per CDR3 protein. This sample yields about 98,000 distinct CDR3 sequences, of which roughly 37% are seen a single time; roughly a tenth belongs to the top ten. With a duration under 2 months, the hyperthyroidism was newly diagnosed in patients aged 18 to 65. This CDR3 contains 20 residues. CDR1 and CDR2 from the germline V gene are DFQATT and SNEGSKA (reference sequence). V lost 0 bases to trimming and J lost 3 bases, with 29 bases between them.

The sequencing sample was made of peripheral blood or thyroid tissue (not recorded which). This chain connects TRBV20-1 to TRBJ1-1; no clear D gene. The TCR was taken from a woman in her thirties with Graves' hyperthyroidism. In DNA form, the CDR3 reads TGCAGTGCTAGAGATACGATGAGAATTAGGGTCTACAGCGGGCACACTGAAGCTTTCTTT. This gives the protein CSARDTMRIRVYSGHTEAFF.